This passage covers 31 T cell receptor beta chains from one sample sequenced in a study of T cells in Graves' hyperthyroidism and ophthalmopathy. Using RNA transcripts as the source, TCR beta CDR3 regions were amplified. RT-PCR in the first round (using the HTBI primer set) targeted the TCR CDR3. TCRdb called the multiplex PCR reads again in MiXCR, with one record for every CDR3 protein. The sample has around 420,000 distinct CDR3 sequences; around a sixth are singletons. Input material: blood. All receptors come from a woman aged 18-30 years with Graves' hyperthyroidism.

This clonotype was found a few times. The V and J genes are TRBV4-1 and TRBJ1-5; 7 nucleotides agree with TRBD1. V was clipped by 0 bases and J by 4 bases; unmatched bases: 6. The CDR3 covers 16 residues. Germline values: CDR1 MGHRA, CDR2 YSYEKL. The CDR3: CASSQDSRGENQPQHF. DNA for the CDR3: TGCGCCAGCAGCCAAGATAGCAGGGGGGAAAATCAGCCCCAGCATTTT.

This clonotype was seen a few times. The rearrangement joins TRBV7-2 to TRBJ2-6; D gene unclear. The germline V gene has CDR1 SGHTA and CDR2 FQGNSA. Trimming shortened V by 1 base and J by 0 bases, and 16 bases separated the two germline ends. There are 19 residues in the CDR3. The CDR3 nucleotides are TGTGCCAGCAGCTTAGTAGGGAAGGGAAGGTCCTCTGGGGCCAACGTCCTGACTTTC. This gives the protein CASSLVGKGRSSGANVLTF. Based on the CDR3 plus reference TRBV7-2 and TRBJ2-6, the full variable domain is GAGVSQSPSNKVTEKGKDVELRCDPISGHTALYWYRQSLGQGLEFLIYFQGNSAPDKSGLPSDRFSAERTGGSVSTLTIQRTQQEDSAVYLCASSLVGKGRSSGANVLTFGAGSRLTVL.

This clonotype was detected ten times or more. The CDR3 loop reads CASSQAPADYEQYF. The CDR3 DNA sequence: TGTGCCAGCAGCCAAGCCCCAGCAGACTACGAGCAGTACTTC. V gene TRBV3-1 combines with J gene TRBJ2-7; D is ambiguous. The CDR3 consists of 14 residues. V dropped 1 base and J dropped 3 bases, with 10 bases sitting between them. Germline V gene sequence: CDR1 LGHDT, CDR2 YNNKEL (reference sequence).

This clonotype has ten or more counts. V is TRBV18 and J is TRBJ2-3; D uncertain. The V gene lost 2 bases and the J gene lost 2 bases, with 8 bases spanning the gap. The CDR3 is 14 residues long. Per germline, CDR1 KGHSH and CDR2 LQKENI. The CDR3 sequence: CASSPMANTDTQYF. In nucleotides, the CDR3 is TGTGCCAGCTCACCAATGGCGAACACAGATACGCAGTATTTT.

The chain is built from TRBV28 and TRBJ2-7, with 10 positions matching TRBD2. The V and J ends lost 5 bases and 2 bases, in that order; junction bases with no gene match: 6. The CDR3 covers 15 residues. The germline V gene has CDR1 MDHEN and CDR2 SYDVKM. CDR3: CASSPLAGGAYEQYF. The CDR3 DNA is TGTGCCAGCAGTCCGTTAGCGGGAGGTGCCTACGAGCAGTACTTC.

The chain combines TRBV4-2 with TRBJ2-7, with D maybe TRBD1 (6 bases). V lost 4 bases to trimming and J lost 0 bases, with 16 bases between them. Germline V lookup: CDR1 LGHNA, CDR2 YNFKEQ. The CDR3 covers 16 residues. CDR3 bases: TGTGCCAGCAGCCGGTCATTGGGGGACACCTCCTACGAGCAGTACTTC. It specifies CASSRSLGDTSYEQYF.

The CDR3 DNA sequence: TGTGCCTGGATGGAGAGGGCGCCACAAGGAAACACCATATATTTT. It encodes CAWMERAPQGNTIYF. The chain combines TRBV30 with TRBJ1-3, with unresolved D. The CDR3 is 15 amino acids. V lost 4 bases and J lost 4, with 17 bases in between. The germline gives CDR1 GTSNPN, CDR2 SVGIG (reference sequence).

This clonotype was seen repeatedly, ten times or more. This chain uses TRBV27 with TRBJ1-1; 8 positions match TRBD1. The ends lost 2 bases at V and 7 bases at J; junction bases unmatched: 3. Germline V gene lookup returns CDR1 MNHEY and CDR2 SMNVEV (reference sequence). This CDR3 comprises 13 residues. The CDR3 DNA reads TGTGCCAGCAGTTTACGGACAGGGATTGAAGCTTTCTTT. Its protein is CASSLRTGIEAFF.

This clonotype occurred a few times. The chain is built from TRBV7-6 and TRBJ1-2, with TRBD1 matching 8 bases. The CDR3 runs to 15 residues. Germline trimming cut 5 bases from V and 4 bases from J; bases unmatched to any gene: 9. Per the germline V gene, CDR1 is SGHVS and CDR2 is FNYEAQ. The CDR3 DNA follows: TGTGCCAGCAGCGCACAGGGGGACCTTCCCTATGGCTACACCTTC. Translation gives CASSAQGDLPYGYTF.

CDR3 sequence: CASSYSPSSSYEQYF. In DNA, the CDR3 is TGTGCCAGCAGTTACTCGCCCAGTAGTTCCTACGAGCAGTACTTC. This chain joins TRBV6-5 and TRBJ2-7; D ambiguous. CDR3 size: 15 residues. The V gene's germline CDR1 is MNHEY and CDR2 SVGAGI. Deletions cut 0 bases from V and 1 base from J, with 10 bases between.

The sample holds many counts of this clonotype. This chain uses TRBV5-1 with TRBJ2-7; D gene ambiguous. Germline V CDR1 and CDR2: SGHRS, YFSETQ. Between the trimmed V and J ends, which lost 0 bases and 4 bases, there was a span of 20 bases. The CDR3 length is 17 residues. In DNA, the CDR3 is TGCGCCAGCAGCTTGGATTTTGGCAGGAGACGGCGGTACGAGCAGTACTTC. This gives the protein CASSLDFGRRRRYEQYF. Filled out from reference TRBV5-1 and TRBJ2-7, the complete variable domain reads KAGVTQTPRYLIKTRGQQVTLSCSPISGHRSVSWYQQTPGQGLQFLFEYFSETQRNKGNFPGRFSGRQFSNSRSEMNVSTLELGDSALYLCASSLDFGRRRRYEQYFGPGTRLTVT.

The chain links TRBV11-2 to TRBJ2-1, with 11 bases lining up with TRBD2. From germline, CDR1 is SGHAT and CDR2 FQNNGV. This CDR3 has 17 residues. V was pared by 10 bases and J by 0 bases, with 11 bases of the junction left unmatched. CDR3 sequence (DNA): TGTGCCACCAGTGACCTAGCGGGGGGCAGCTCCTACAATGAGCAGTTCTTC. This translates into CATSDLAGGSSYNEQFF.

This chain uses TRBV20-1 with TRBJ1-4, with 7 bases that match TRBD1. The germline CDR1 and CDR2 sequences are DFQATT and SNEGSKA (reference sequence). The CDR3 spans 13 residues. V was clipped by 3 bases and J by 6 bases; unmatched bases: 4. CDR3 coding DNA: TGCAGTGCTAGGAGGGACAGCTATGAAAAACTGTTTTTT. This codes for CSARRDSYEKLFF.

The chain has TRBV5-1 and TRBJ1-5; D unresolved. From germline, CDR1 is SGHRS and CDR2 YFSETQ. The germline V and J ends were trimmed by 0 bases and 5 bases, with 6 bases remaining between them. The CDR3 is made up of 13 amino acids. CDR3 loop: CASSLGPDQPQHF. DNA for the CDR3: TGCGCCAGCAGCTTGGGACCGGATCAGCCCCAGCATTTT.

This clonotype was counted ten times or more. CDR3 residues: CATSVRTSGSGDTQYF. The DNA of the CDR3 is TGTGCCACCAGTGTTCGAACTAGCGGGAGTGGGGATACGCAGTATTTT. This chain uses TRBV24-1 with TRBJ2-3; 11 nucleotides match TRBD2. J gave up 6 bases and V 5 bases, and 9 bases lay outside the gene matches. This CDR3 spans 16 amino acids. Germline CDR1 and CDR2: KGHDR and SFDVKD.

This clonotype was counted between two and nine times. The chain employs TRBV2 and TRBJ1-5; D perhaps matches TRBD1 (6 bases). This CDR3 has 16 residues. Germline assignment: CDR1 SNHLY and CDR2 FYNNEI. V was clipped by 3 bases and J by 0 bases, with 12 bases between them. The chain's CDR3 is CASSEHRANSNQPQHF. CDR3 coding DNA: TGTGCCAGCAGTGAGCACAGGGCGAATAGCAATCAGCCCCAGCATTTT.

In this sample, this clonotype turned up many times. V usage is TRBV27 and J usage is TRBJ2-5; weak D call: TRBD1 (6 bases). The CDR3 runs to 15 residues. The germline V gene has CDR1 MNHEY and CDR2 SMNVEV (reference sequence). Between the trimmed V and J ends, which lost 6 bases and 2 bases, there was a span of 16 bases. For the CDR3, the DNA is TGTGCCAGCAGACGACACCAGGGACAACAAGAGACCCAGTACTTC. Translating gives CASRRHQGQQETQYF.

This clonotype was counted a few times. The genes are TRBV6-1 and TRBJ1-5; no clear D gene. Between the trimmed V and J ends, which lost 8 bases and 3 bases, there was a span of 11 bases. The length of the CDR3 is 13 residues. Germline CDR1 MNHNS, CDR2 SASEGT. This CDR3 reads CASHRAFNQPQHF. In DNA form, the CDR3 reads TGTGCCAGCCACCGCGCCTTCAATCAGCCCCAGCATTTT.

This clonotype was observed a handful of times. The J gene is TRBJ1-5, the V gene TRBV19, with D hard to call. Deletions cut 6 bases from V and 6 bases from J, with 12 bases between. The CDR3 has 13 residues. Germline V gene sequence: CDR1 LNHDA, CDR2 SQIVND (reference sequence). Here the CDR3 reads CASRDPTGQPQHF. For the CDR3, the DNA is TGTGCCAGTAGGGATCCTACGGGTCAGCCCCAGCATTTT.

This chain uses TRBV20-1 with TRBJ2-7; 11 bases align to TRBD2. This CDR3 is built from 17 residues. The V segment lost 0 bases and the J segment 1 base; nucleotides outside the gene matches: 8. CDR1 is DFQATT, CDR2 SNEGSKA, per germline (reference sequence). CDR3 in amino acids: CSARDGLAGGGSYEQYF. DNA for the CDR3: TGCAGTGCTAGAGATGGTCTAGCGGGAGGTGGGTCCTACGAGCAGTACTTC.

In this sample, this clonotype turned up a few times. The chain couples TRBV5-5 to TRBJ1-2; 10 bases are shared with TRBD1. The CDR3 runs to 14 residues. After removal of 4 bases from V and 6 bases from J, the junction contained 6 bases not matched to a gene. The germline V gene has CDR1 SGHKS and CDR2 YYEKEE (reference sequence). CDR3 in DNA: TGTGCCAGCAGCCGTGACAGGGGGCGGGATGGCTACACCTTC. Protein product: CASSRDRGRDGYTF.

This clonotype has ten or more counts. This chain links TRBV5-1 with TRBJ1-1; 10 bases fit TRBD1. CDR1 SGHRS and CDR2 YFSETQ come from the germline V gene. This CDR3 has 13 residues. With V trimmed by 3 bases and J by 12 bases, 8 bases remained unmatched. The CDR3: CASSSTGGAESFF. The CDR3 DNA reads TGCGCCAGCAGCTCGACAGGGGGCGCGGAATCTTTCTTT.

This clonotype has just a few counts. This sequence joins TRBV10-2 and TRBJ2-1, with a tentative D call TRBD2 (8 bases). Germline CDR1 WSHSY, CDR2 SAAADI. There are 16 residues in the CDR3. Trimming left V 7 bases short and J 6 bases short, with 22 bases between. The CDR3 sequence: CASTRDSSGMVNEQFF. In DNA form, the CDR3 reads TGCGCCAGCACCAGGGACAGTAGCGGGATGGTCAATGAGCAGTTCTTC.

This clonotype was seen at least ten times. The V call is TRBV12-3 or TRBV12-4, the J call TRBJ2-4; D remains unclear. V was cut by 6 bases and J by 0 bases, with 15 bases left in between. The CDR3 sequence is 16 residues long. CDR3 residues: CASSSLRILAKNIQYF. In DNA, the CDR3 is TGTGCCAGCAGCTCATTACGGATTCTAGCCAAAAACATTCAGTACTTC.

The gene calls are TRBV5-4 and TRBJ2-2; TRBD2 matches 8 bases. The V segment lost 2 bases and the J segment 7 bases; nucleotides outside the gene matches: 7. Germline assignment: CDR1 SGHNT and CDR2 YYREEE (reference sequence). The CDR3 spans 15 residues. The CDR3 sequence is CASSFMVAGNGELFF. The DNA for the CDR3 is TGTGCCAGCAGCTTTATGGTAGCGGGGAACGGGGAGCTGTTTTTT.

This clonotype was observed many times. J is TRBJ2-7 and V is TRBV28, with D perhaps being TRBD1 or TRBD2 (5 bases each). In germline, CDR1 is MDHEN, CDR2 SYDVKM. The CDR3 has 15 residues. Trimming stripped 8 bases from V and 2 bases from J, with 19 bases between. CDR3 nucleotides: TGTGCCAGCTTTTCTATCCGGGACGGTCCCTACGAGCAGTACTTC. Amino acid sequence: CASFSIRDGPYEQYF.

In its sample, this clonotype was seen once. The junction shows a germline mismatch at one end, possibly a read error. J is TRBJ2-2 and V is TRBV28, with a possible D match to TRBD2 (5 bases). The CDR3 runs to 15 residues. The germline gives CDR1 MDHEN, CDR2 SYDVKM. The CDR3 sequence is CASRSGLENTGEPFF. CDR3 coding DNA: TGTGCCAGCAGGTCCGGGCTAGAGAACACCGGGGAGCCGTTTTTT.

This clonotype was picked up many times. In DNA, the CDR3 is TGTGCCAGCAGCTTAACAAGATCCTACGAGCAGTACTTC. Protein sequence: CASSLTRSYEQYF. The V call is TRBV11-3, the J call TRBJ2-7; D is uncertain. CDR3 length equals 13 residues. The germline CDR1 and CDR2 sequences are SGHNT and YENEEA. V lost 2 bases to trimming and J lost 1 base, with 6 bases between them.

This clonotype turned up a few times. V is TRBV5-6 and J is TRBJ2-4; D might be TRBD1 (6 bases). CDR3 length equals 13 residues. Germline V lookup: CDR1 SGHDT, CDR2 YYEEEE. The V and J ends lost 0 bases and 7 bases respectively, with 8 bases between them. The CDR3 is CASSLGQGNIQYF. The CDR3 region has the DNA TGTGCCAGCAGCTTGGGGCAGGGGAACATTCAGTACTTC.

Ten or more counts support this clonotype. The chain is built from TRBV5-1 and TRBJ1-2; 10 nucleotides line up with TRBD1. In germline, CDR1 is SGHRS, CDR2 YFSETQ. This CDR3 comprises 13 residues. J lost 13 bases, V lost 0 bases, and 6 bases had no gene match. CDR3 sequence (DNA): TGCGCCAGCAGCTTGGAAGGGACAGGGGTCCGCACCTTC. It specifies CASSLEGTGVRTF.

Ten or more counts support this clonotype. V usage is TRBV20-1 and J usage is TRBJ2-7, with D unclear. Between the trimmed V and J ends, which lost 3 bases and 5 bases, there was a span of 14 bases. CDR1 and CDR2 from the germline V gene are DFQATT and SNEGSKA (reference sequence). The CDR3 loop spans 13 amino acids. The CDR3 DNA reads as TGCAGTGCTAGGGCCCCCTTCACGGACGAGCAGTACTTC. Translation: CSARAPFTDEQYF.